This TCR beta chain was profiled in a study of T cell clonality in common variable immunodeficiency. The study's findings and limits: CVID subjects shared fewer TCRbeta clones than healthy controls did.

This clone came up many times. Its antigen remains unknown. Read coverage stops 3 residues before the CDR3 terminus; the germline J gene supplies the remainder. This table comes from immunoSEQ multiplex PCR, and its TCRdb copy is limited to in-frame clones, with some not included. The data show 35,000 to 50,000 clones, with none appearing a single time. Germline CDR1 LNHDA, CDR2 SQIVND (reference sequence). With V trimmed by 6 bases and J by 4 bases, 13 bases remained unmatched. The CDR3 is 17 residues long. V and J are TRBV19 and TRBJ2-7; 12 positions match TRBD2. The sequence came from a person aged 18 to 70 in good health. What was sequenced was peripheral blood mononuclear cells. CDR3 sequence reads: CASSGRASGRAWYEQYF. CDR3 DNA (partial): TGTGCCAGTAGCGGTCGGGCTAGCGGGAGGGCGTGGTACGAG.